These 23 T cell receptor beta chains came from one sample sequenced in a study of cytomegalovirus exposure and HLA in healthy donors. With 60 Vbeta and 13 Jbeta primers, the PCR was carried out. Repertoires were generated with immunoSEQ multiplex PCR, while TCRdb's copy carries only in-frame clones and drops some. There are about 140,000 clones in the sample; roughly 80% occur only once, and 3.5% to 5% lies in the top ten. Sequencing was done on a sample of PBMCs. The receptors originated from a man between 40 and 49 years old in good health and CMV-seropositive.

The gene calls are TRBV30 and TRBJ2-7; perhaps TRBD2 as D (5 bases). CDR1 and CDR2 from the germline V gene are GTSNPN and SVGIG (reference sequence). Trimming stripped 3 bases from V and 5 bases from J, with 17 bases between. CDR3 length: 14 residues. The CDR3 coding sequence is TGTGCCTGGAGGGAAACATCGGCTAGCAACGAGCAGTACTTC. This encodes CAWRETSASNEQYF.

This sequence joins TRBV9 and TRBJ2-3, with unresolved D. Deletions cut 2 bases from V and 0 bases from J, with 16 bases between. Germline V gene data show CDR1 as SGDLS and CDR2 as YYNGEE. The CDR3 has 17 amino acids. CDR3 coding DNA: TGTGCCAGCAGCGTCCTCGGCGCGTGGAGTAGCACAGATACGCAGTATTTT. Protein: CASSVLGAWSSTDTQYF.

The chain carries TRBV29-1 and TRBJ2-5, with D maybe TRBD2 (6 bases). V gave up 8 bases and J gave up 5 bases, with 15 bases separating them. Germline V gives CDR1 SQVTM, CDR2 ANQGSEA. There are 12 residues in the CDR3. Here the CDR3 DNA reads TGCAGCTCCACCGGGGGTACGGAGACCCAGTACTTC. Amino acids: CSSTGGTETQYF.

This chain uses TRBV7-9 with TRBJ2-2, with D tentatively TRBD2 (6 bases). The CDR3 loop spans 13 amino acids. Trimming removed 3 bases from V and 10 bases from J, with 12 bases in between. Germline values: CDR1 SEHNR, CDR2 FQNEAQ (reference sequence). The DNA of the CDR3 is TGTGCCAGCAGCTTGGGTCGGGGGATGGAGCTGTTTTTT. It yields the protein CASSLGRGMELFF.

Worth noting for this clone: One end of the junction is discordant with germline, which a read error may explain. The chain carries TRBV5-1 and TRBJ1-2, with 12 bases identical to TRBD1. CDR1 and CDR2 from the germline V gene are SGHRS and YFSETQ. The CDR3 is made up of 15 amino acids. Here the CDR3 reads CASSLLQGQGARFLF. In DNA, the CDR3 is TGCGCCAGCAGCTTACTACAGGGACAGGGGGCGCGTTTTTTGTTC. The full variable domain, completed using reference TRBV5-1 and TRBJ1-2, is KAGVTQTPRYLIKTRGQQVTLSCSPISGHRSVSWYQQTPGQGLQFLFEYFSETQRNKGNFPGRFSGRQFSNSRSEMNVSTLELGDSALYLCASSLLQGQGARFLFGSGTRLTVV.

This rearrangement joins TRBV7-2 to TRBJ2-1; tentatively, D is TRBD2 (7 bases). Germline CDR1 and CDR2: SGHTA and FQGNSA. The CDR3 covers 15 residues. V was clipped by 3 bases and J by 8 bases, with 17 bases between them. Written as DNA, the CDR3 is TGTGCCAGCAGCTTCCAGGCGACGGGGGGCTATGAGCAGTTCTTC. This sequence encodes CASSFQATGGYEQFF.

The chain uses TRBV5-1 and TRBJ2-3; 11 nucleotides line up with TRBD2. The CDR3 contains 17 residues. Trimming cost V 2 bases and J 9 bases; bases outside gene matches: 14. The V gene's germline CDR1 is SGHRS and CDR2 YFSETQ. CDR3 DNA: TGCGCCAGCAGCTTTCTGGCTAGCGGGAGGCCTCGGGACACGCAGTATTTT. It encodes CASSFLASGRPRDTQYF.

V is TRBV10-1 and J is TRBJ2-2; 7 nucleotides line up with TRBD1. The germline V gene has CDR1 WNHNN and CDR2 SYGVQD (reference sequence). With 6 bases clipped from V and 0 bases from J, the junction kept 4 bases outside the gene matches. CDR3 length: 15 amino acids. CDR3: CASSAGTANTGELFF. The CDR3 region has the DNA TGCGCCAGCAGCGCCGGGACAGCGAACACCGGGGAGCTGTTTTTT.

The chain is built from TRBV7-8 and TRBJ1-2; 8 bases match TRBD1. Germline CDR1 is SGHVS and CDR2 is FQNEAQ. The ends lost 4 bases at V and 2 bases at J; junction bases unmatched: 3. The CDR3 spans 14 residues. The CDR3 here is CASSSWTGNYGYTF. Written as DNA, the CDR3 is TGTGCCAGCAGCTCTTGGACAGGGAACTATGGCTACACCTTC.

This chain links TRBV18 with TRBJ2-2, with 8 bases lining up with TRBD1. Germline lookup yields CDR1 KGHSH and CDR2 LQKENI. This CDR3 spans 16 amino acids. Trimming removed 3 bases from V and 4 bases from J; junction bases left unmatched: 7. CDR3 in DNA: TGTGCCAGCTCACCGTACCAGGGGGCTAGCACCGGGGAGCTGTTTTTT. The encoded protein is CASSPYQGASTGELFF.

The chain combines TRBV11-3 with TRBJ2-7; D might be TRBD1 (6 bases). The V gene lost 1 base and the J gene lost 5 bases, with 12 bases spanning the gap. The CDR3 contains 14 residues. The germline gives CDR1 SGHNT, CDR2 YENEEA. Written as DNA, the CDR3 is TGTGCCAGCAGCTTAGGTTTGGGGGCTGACGAGCAGTACTTC. Amino acid sequence: CASSLGLGADEQYF.

This clone was picked up a small number of times. In nucleotides, the CDR3 is TGTGCAAGTCGCTATACTAGCGGGGGGGATACGCAGTATTTT. The encoded protein is CASRYTSGGDTQYF. The chain recombines TRBV12-2 with TRBJ2-3; no DNA check was done on the table's D call, TRBD2. TRBV12-2 constitutes a pseudogene. This CDR3 spans 14 amino acids.

Here the CDR3 DNA reads TGTGCCAGCAGCTTGAGGAGGAACACCATATATTTT. Protein: CASSLRRNTIYF. The V and J genes are TRBV11-3 and TRBJ1-3; D uncertain. The CDR3 length is 12 residues. CDR1 is SGHNT and CDR2 is YENEEA in the germline V gene. Deletions cut 3 bases from V and 7 bases from J, with 7 bases between.

The genes are TRBV2 and TRBJ1-5, with TRBD1 matching over 7 bases. The CDR3 consists of 15 residues. Per germline, CDR1 SNHLY and CDR2 FYNNEI. V trimming: 4 bases; J trimming: 0 bases; junction bases outside the gene matches: 3. This CDR3 is CASSVTGRSNQPQHF. CDR3 sequence (DNA): TGTGCCAGCAGTGTGACAGGGCGTAGCAATCAGCCCCAGCATTTT.

This chain joins TRBV19 and TRBJ2-7, with D unresolved. Germline V gene sequence: CDR1 LNHDA, CDR2 SQIVND (reference sequence). Trimming stripped 3 bases from V and 1 base from J, with 7 bases between. CDR3 size: 13 residues. In nucleotides, the CDR3 is TGTGCCAGTAGTATCGCCAGGTCCTACGAGCAGTACTTC. Translating gives CASSIARSYEQYF.

The chain uses TRBV4-1 and TRBJ1-2, with 8 bases lining up with TRBD1. CDR3 length: 15 residues. V shed 4 bases and J 3 bases; nucleotides not matched to a gene: 7. The germline CDR1 and CDR2 sequences are MGHRA and YSYEKL. The CDR3 DNA follows: TGCGCCAGCAGCCCTCAACCAGGGGGCGACTATGGCTACACCTTC. Its translation: CASSPQPGGDYGYTF.

V is TRBV7-9 and J is TRBJ2-3; 9 nucleotides match TRBD2. The trim removed 5 bases at V and 3 bases at J, leaving 3 bases unmatched. From germline, CDR1 is SEHNR and CDR2 FQNEAQ (reference sequence). The CDR3 length is 14 residues. For the CDR3, the DNA is TGTGCCAGCAGCCAGACTAGCGGAACAGATACGCAGTATTTT. Amino acid sequence: CASSQTSGTDTQYF.

V usage is TRBV5-3 and J usage is TRBJ1-2; weak D call: TRBD1 (5 bases). TRBV5-3 is designated an ORF whose function remains uncertain. The CDR3 contains 17 residues. Trimming took off 0 bases at V and 4 bases at J, with 19 bases between the two ends. The CDR3 bases are TGTGCCAGAAGCTTGGTAAAGGTAAAGGGGCGTACCTATGGCTACACCTTC. Translating it yields CARSLVKVKGRTYGYTF.

Notes on this clone: The identical CDR3 is also encoded by other nucleotide sequences in the sample. V is TRBV10-3 and J is TRBJ1-1, with D possibly matching TRBD1 (5 bases). The V gene lost 3 bases and the J gene lost 8 bases, with 22 bases spanning the gap. The CDR3 has 16 amino acids. Per germline, CDR1 ENHRY and CDR2 SYGVKD. The CDR3 region has the DNA TGTGCCATCAGTGAAAGTCAGGCGGGGGGTGCCCCCGAAGCTTTCTTT. It encodes CAISESQAGGAPEAFF.

As for this clone: The sample holds other DNA sequences that translate to the same CDR3. The V gene is TRBV5-4, the J gene TRBJ2-7, with 7 bases lining up with TRBD1. The V and J ends lost 3 bases and 2 bases, in that order; junction bases with no gene match: 2. From germline, CDR1 is SGHNT and CDR2 YYREEE (reference sequence). The CDR3 covers 13 residues. CDR3 sequence reads: CASSSGTAYEQYF. The CDR3 coding sequence is TGTGCCAGCAGCTCCGGGACAGCCTACGAGCAGTACTTC. Full variable domain (missing parts from reference TRBV5-4 and TRBJ2-7): ETGVTQSPTHLIKTRGQQVTLRCSSQSGHNTVSWYQQALGQGPQFIFQYYREEENGRGNFPPRFSGLQFPNYSSELNVNALELDDSALYLCASSSGTAYEQYFGPGTRLTVT.

This clone has a single count. This chain connects TRBV6-1 to TRBJ2-1, with 9 positions matching TRBD1. This CDR3 region has 15 residues. Germline-derived CDR1 and CDR2 are MNHNS and SASEGT. The junction had 9 bases not matched to a gene; V was cut back by 2 bases and J by 10 bases. The CDR3 loop reads CASSETPGTGYEQFF. In DNA form, the CDR3 reads TGTGCCAGCAGTGAAACCCCCGGGACAGGGTACGAGCAGTTCTTC.

The rearrangement uses TRBV5-4 and TRBJ2-6, with D maybe TRBD2 (6 bases). Germline CDR1 and CDR2: SGHNT and YYREEE (reference sequence). The CDR3 spans 16 residues. V dropped 2 bases and J dropped 4 bases, with 13 bases sitting between them. The CDR3 here is CASSLGGVGGANVLTF. For the CDR3, the DNA is TGTGCCAGCAGCTTAGGCGGGGTTGGCGGGGCCAACGTCCTGACTTTC.

The chain carries TRBV4-1 and TRBJ2-3; 13 bases map to TRBD2. V lost 4 bases to trimming and J lost 6 bases; unmatched junction nucleotides: 10. Germline V gene sequence: CDR1 MGHRA, CDR2 YSYEKL. CDR3 length: 17 residues. The CDR3 loop reads CASSPPGLAGLGDTQYF. CDR3 sequence (DNA): TGCGCCAGCAGCCCCCCGGGACTAGCGGGATTAGGGGATACGCAGTATTTT.